The following is a TCR beta chain sequence with its context. Its antigen is as yet unknown. Measured with immunoSEQ multiplex PCR; TCRdb has only the in-frame clones, and not every one. This table holds 95,000 to 150,000 clones, around 90% found once. This entry comes from a study of T cell responses to AZD1222 COVID-19 vaccine. Study outcomes and limitations: Donor demographics were predominantly white British with a female majority; clonal diversity may be underestimated.

The starting material was peripheral blood, obtained 28 days after the second dose of the MenACWY control vaccine. The receptor was derived from an adult who received the MenACWY meningococcal vaccine as a control.

CDR3 nucleotide sequence: TGTGCCTGGGAAACCAAGGGGGCTCTTGATTCACCCCTCCACTTT. This codes for CAWETKGALDSPLHF. V usage is TRBV30 and J usage is TRBJ1-6; TRBD1 aligns across 7 bases. This CDR3 is 15 amino acids long. J was trimmed by 8 bases and V by 5 bases; bases with no gene match: 12. Germline CDR1 and CDR2: GTSNPN and SVGIG (reference sequence).